This T cell receptor (beta chain) stems from a study of T cells after yellow fever vaccination. Broader study findings: Researchers noted that a small share of clonotypes showed up in both CD4 and CD8 compartments. Contaminants from the bulk population, in the form of abundant clonotypes, could be found in FACS-sorted repertoires.

MiXCR was run by TCRdb on the 5' RACE reads, yielding one entry per CDR3 protein. The repertoire holds some 300,000 distinct CDR3 sequences, with 3.6% as singletons. This clonotype showed up many times. Its target is not known. The CDR3 loop spans 16 amino acids. CDR1 and CDR2 (germline): SGHTA, FQGNSA. Trimming cost V 4 bases and J 9 bases, with 19 bases left between them. This chain links TRBV7-2 with TRBJ1-6; D possibly corresponds to TRBD1 (6 bases). The clonotype was recovered from a man younger than 35 who received the YFV17D yellow fever vaccine. The material sequenced was PBMCs, taken on the day of the yellow fever booster vaccination. The CDR3 DNA reads as TGTGCCAGCAGCTCCCCCGTCGGGGGGCGAGGTTCACCCCTCCACTTT. This gives the protein CASSSPVGGRGSPLHF.